A single sample gave rise to the 14 T cell receptor beta chains below, sequenced in a study of blood T cell repertoires in COVID-19. TCRdb's table, derived via immunoSEQ multiplex PCR, lists solely in-frame clones and lacks some. The repertoire holds about 120,000 clones, around four fifths seen once, with around 5.2% in the top ten. Sequencing was carried out using peripheral blood. These receptors were obtained from a man in his 60s with acute or convalescent COVID-19.

The chain employs TRBV11-2 and TRBJ1-2, with unresolved D. V was cut by 5 bases and J by 3 bases, with 10 bases left in between. The germline CDR1 and CDR2 sequences are SGHAT and FQNNGV. The CDR3 runs to 13 residues. CDR3 region: CASSGPRYYGYTF. The CDR3 coding sequence is TGTGCCAGCAGCGGGCCTCGGTACTATGGCTACACCTTC.

This chain connects TRBV13 to TRBJ2-3; 7 bases are a match to TRBD2. Germline V CDR1 and CDR2: PRHDT, FYEKMQ (reference sequence). V was pared by 5 bases and J by 4 bases, with 12 bases of the junction left unmatched. This CDR3 comprises 16 residues. The CDR3 loop is CASSTRTSFLADTQYF. CDR3 DNA sequence: TGTGCCAGCAGCACCCGGACTAGTTTTTTAGCAGATACGCAGTATTTT.

The V gene is TRBV6-5, the J gene TRBJ2-5, with a weak D call TRBD1 (6 bases). The CDR3 is made up of 14 amino acids. V was pared by 6 bases and J by 5 bases, with 16 bases between. Germline CDR1 reads MNHEY; CDR2 reads SVGAGI. CDR3 in amino acids: CASRPNSRGETQYF. CDR3 DNA: TGTGCCAGCAGACCGAACTCGAGGGGGGAGACCCAGTACTTC.

The chain employs TRBV15 and TRBJ2-3, with D possibly matching TRBD2 (6 bases). This CDR3 spans 16 amino acids. CDR1 and CDR2 (germline): LNHNV, YYDKDF (reference sequence). The ends were cut back, 0 bases at V and 4 bases at J, with 14 bases in the middle. CDR3 sequence: CATSRELTRRADTQYF. As DNA, the CDR3 is TGTGCCACCAGCAGAGAACTGACTAGGAGGGCAGATACGCAGTATTTT.

The gene calls are TRBV4-1 and TRBJ2-3, with unresolved D. Germline CDR1 and CDR2: MGHRA and YSYEKL. V lost 0 bases and J lost 2, with 12 bases in between. The CDR3 contains 16 residues. The CDR3 loop reads CASSQDSSSDTDTQYF. CDR3 in DNA: TGCGCCAGCAGCCAAGATAGTAGCAGTGACACAGATACGCAGTATTTT.

The rearrangement joins TRBV6-5 to TRBJ1-1, with no clear D. CDR1 is MNHEY and CDR2 is SVGAGI in the germline V gene. This CDR3 contains 12 residues. Trimming shortened V by 5 bases and J by 4 bases, and 8 bases separated the two germline ends. CDR3 bases: TGTGCCAGCAGTCGGGAGGGCACTGAAGCTTTCTTT. Protein product: CASSREGTEAFF.

The chain uses TRBV11-3 and TRBJ2-1; the match to TRBD2 covers 8 bases. The V gene end was trimmed by 4 bases and the J gene end by 12 bases; junction bases not matched to a gene: 2. Germline V lookup: CDR1 SGHNT, CDR2 YENEEA. The CDR3 runs 11 residues. CDR3 sequence reads: CASSSGTRQFF. CDR3 in DNA: TGTGCCAGCAGCTCCGGGACTAGGCAGTTCTTC.

The sample holds a few counts of this clone. The chain uses TRBV24-1 and TRBJ2-3; 10 bases line up with TRBD2. V lost 4 bases and J lost 0; bases outside the gene matches: 3. Germline CDR1 reads KGHDR; CDR2 reads SFDVKD. The CDR3 is 16 amino acids. CDR3 nucleotides: TGTGCCACCAGTGAGGGACTAGCGACTAGCACAGATACGCAGTATTTT. Protein product: CATSEGLATSTDTQYF.

This sequence joins TRBV20-1 and TRBJ1-2; D may be TRBD1 (5 bases). V lost 3 bases and J 5 bases, leaving 22 bases between the germline ends. Germline V gene data show CDR1 as DFQATT and CDR2 as SNEGSKA (reference sequence). The CDR3 is 16 amino acids. Here the CDR3 reads CSASVPGSGGRYGYTF. In nucleotides, the CDR3 is TGCAGTGCTAGTGTCCCCGGCAGCGGGGGACGTTATGGCTACACCTTC.

V and J are TRBV30 and TRBJ1-1; 9 bases are shared with TRBD1. CDR1 and CDR2 from the germline V gene are GTSNPN and SVGIG (reference sequence). Trimming removed 3 bases from V and 1 base from J; junction bases left unmatched: 12. The CDR3 is made up of 17 amino acids. In DNA, the CDR3 is TGTGCCTGGAGCCAAGTTTTTCGGGACAGGGAGAACACTGAAGCTTTCTTT. It codes for CAWSQVFRDRENTEAFF.

J is TRBJ1-2 and V is TRBV2; D is unresolved. The CDR3 is 14 residues long. V was cut by 5 bases and J by 6 bases, with 16 bases left in between. CDR1 and CDR2 from the germline V gene are SNHLY and FYNNEI. CDR3 nucleotide sequence: TGTGCCAGCAGTAGTCTTTCGGGGATCCATGGCTACACCTTC. It is translated as CASSSLSGIHGYTF.

This clone is a singleton in its sample. The chain has TRBV7-9 and TRBJ1-4, with 8 bases lining up with TRBD1. Trimming took 7 bases from V and 7 from J; bases not matched to a gene: 8. The germline V gene has CDR1 SEHNR and CDR2 FQNEAQ (reference sequence). The CDR3 covers 14 residues. The CDR3 loop reads CASTQGQGGEKLFF. DNA of the CDR3: TGTGCCAGCACCCAAGGACAGGGAGGTGAAAAACTGTTTTTT.

The chain has TRBV5-1 and TRBJ2-7; TRBD2 matches 10 bases. Germline-derived CDR1 and CDR2 are SGHRS and YFSETQ. V lost 2 bases to trimming and J lost 2 bases; unmatched junction nucleotides: 4. This CDR3 is 15 amino acids long. The CDR3 spells CASSLRGTSAYEQYF. The CDR3 DNA is TGCGCCAGCAGCTTACGCGGGACTAGCGCCTACGAGCAGTACTTC.

A few counts support this clone. This chain joins TRBV6-2 or TRBV6-3 and TRBJ2-3; 7 bases line up with TRBD2. The CDR3 contains 16 residues. V was pared by 0 bases and J by 4 bases, with 7 bases of the junction left unmatched. Germline CDR1 MNHEY, CDR2 SVGEGT. CDR3 nucleotide sequence: TGTGCCAGCAGTTACTCGCGCGCGGGAGTGGCAGATACGCAGTATTTT. Amino acids: CASSYSRAGVADTQYF.